These T cell receptor beta chains were read from a single sample in a study of CD4 T cells in relation to SARS-CoV-2 and coronaviruses. Sequenced by immunoSEQ multiplex PCR; TCRdb stores in-frame clones only, minus some. This sample yields some 22,000 clones, of which around 78% are seen a single time; approximately 13% belongs to the top ten. Antigen specificity for these receptors is unknown. Sample: CD4+ T cells from PBMCs, cultured in vitro. The receptors come from a human donor in good health. Each CDR3 is given with its conserved first and last residue. A D gene is named only where the DNA matches it firmly. Size values are once, few and many counts, or a class for expanded clones, and some rows have none.

d_gene,abundance,v_gene,j_gene,CDR3nt,CDR3aa
TRBD1,-,TRBV2,TRBJ2-7,TGTGCCAGCAGTGAAGGGGGGACAGGATCCTACGAGCAGTACTTC,CASSEGGTGSYEQYF
-,-,TRBV9,TRBJ2-3,TGTGCCAGCAGCGCCCTACAGGGAGACACAGATACGCAGTATTTT,CASSALQGDTDTQYF
-,-,TRBV30,TRBJ1-1,TGTGCCTGGGTTGGGGGGAACACTGAAGCTTTCTTT,CAWVGGNTEAFF
TRBD1,-,TRBV9,TRBJ1-2,TGTGCCAGCAGCGTAGAAGGGACAGACTATGGCTACACCTTC,CASSVEGTDYGYTF
TRBD1,-,TRBV7-3,TRBJ2-3,TGTGCCAGCAGCTTGGACAGGGGGCAAGATACGCAGTATTTT,CASSLDRGQDTQYF
-,-,TRBV6-5,TRBJ1-1,TGTGCCAGCAGTTGGGCGGGACGGGGTGGTGCTGAAGCTTTCTTT,CASSWAGRGGAEAFF
TRBD2,once,TRBV9,TRBJ2-5,TGTGCCAGCAGCGTAGCGGGAGGGCCGGGGGAGACCCAGTACTTC,CASSVAGGPGETQYF
-,-,TRBV19,TRBJ1-1,TGTGCCAGTAGTATGAGACGAATGAACACTGAAGCTTTCTTT,CASSMRRMNTEAFF
-,few,TRBV7-8,TRBJ2-5,TGTGCCAGCAGCTACCGGAGGGGGTCCCAAGAGACCCAGTACTTC,CASSYRRGSQETQYF
-,-,TRBV5-6,TRBJ2-5,TGTGCCAGCAGTCCTCGACCGGGGGCCCAAGAGACCCAGTACTTC,CASSPRPGAQETQYF
TRBD2,once,TRBV19,TRBJ2-7,TGTGCCAGTAGTATAGAAGCTAGCGGGAGGGCTTACGAGCAGTACTTC,CASSIEASGRAYEQYF
TRBD1,few,TRBV12-5,TRBJ2-2,TGTGCTAGTGGTTTGGTGACAGGGGGGCCCGGGGAGCTGTTTTTT,CASGLVTGGPGELFF
-,-,TRBV5-1,TRBJ1-2,TGCGCCAGCAGCTTGGACACCGTCTATGGCTACACCTTC,CASSLDTVYGYTF
TRBD1,-,TRBV25-1,TRBJ1-1,TGTGCCAGCAGCAAGGGAGGGGGCGTATGGGTACAAGCTTTCTTT,CASSKGGGVWVQAFF
TRBD1,-,TRBV24-1,TRBJ2-5,TGTGCCACCAGTGATCCCCCGGGACAGGAAAAAGAGACCCAGTACTTC,CATSDPPGQEKETQYF
TRBD1,-,TRBV13,TRBJ2-1,TGTGCCAGCAGCAGACTCGAACAGGGACAGGGTTGGTTTGGAAATGAGCAGTTCTTC,CASSRLEQGQGWFGNEQFF
-,-,TRBV5-1,TRBJ2-7,TGCGCCAGCAGCGCAGATTCTAGCGTCCACGAGCAGTACTTC,CASSADSSVHEQYF
-,-,TRBV2,TRBJ1-3,TGTGCCGGATGGGACGGGGACTCTGGAAACACCATATATTTT,CAGWDGDSGNTIYF
-,-,TRBV6-1,TRBJ2-6,TGTGCCAGCAGTGATAGCCCCTCTGGGGCCAACGTCCTGACTTTC,CASSDSPSGANVLTF
TRBD1,-,TRBV24-1,TRBJ1-2,TGTGCCACCAGTGATCAGGGACAGGCTGGCTACACCTTC,CATSDQGQAGYTF
-,-,TRBV6-5,TRBJ1-5,TGTGCCAGCAGTTACTCGACCCCGGTCAATCAGCCCCAGCATTTT,CASSYSTPVNQPQHF
-,-,TRBV28,TRBJ2-3,TGTGCCAGCAGAGACAGCCTAGCCGCAGATACGCAGTATTTT,CASRDSLAADTQYF
TRBD2,-,TRBV24-1,TRBJ2-1,TGTGCCACCAGTGATTGGGGGCGAGCGGGAGGGCCGGTCAATGAGCAGTTCTTC,CATSDWGRAGGPVNEQFF
-,-,TRBV9,TRBJ1-1,TGTGCCAGCAGCGTAGGGTGGCGGGGGGCGACTGAAGCTTTCTTT,CASSVGWRGATEAFF
-,once,TRBV28,TRBJ2-1,TGTGCCAGCAGTTTAGACCATGGGTCCTACAATGAGCAGTTCTTC,CASSLDHGSYNEQFF
TRBD1,few,TRBV30,TRBJ1-2,TGTGCCTGGAGAGAGACAGGGGGAGCGGGCGGCTACACCTTC,CAWRETGGAGGYTF
-,-,TRBV6-2/TRBV6-3,TRBJ1-5,TGTGCCAGCAGTTACCGGACGCTCAGGGGCGGTCAGCCCCAGCATTTT,CASSYRTLRGGQPQHF
-,-,TRBV4-2,TRBJ1-2,TGTGCCAGCAGCCAAGCGTCGGCAGGGTTGCTTAATGGCTACACCTTC,CASSQASAGLLNGYTF
-,once,TRBV4-1,TRBJ2-2,TGCGCCAGCAGCCAGACACTTTCGGGCACCGGGGAGCTGTTTTTT,CASSQTLSGTGELFF
TRBD1,-,TRBV28,TRBJ2-5,TGTGCCAGCAGTCCCGGACAGGCCAGCGAGACCCAGTACTTC,CASSPGQASETQYF
TRBD1,-,TRBV19,TRBJ1-1,TGTGCCAGTAGTAGACAGGGGGACACTGAAGCTTTCTTT,CASSRQGDTEAFF
-,few,TRBV29-1,TRBJ2-3,TGCAGCGTTGGATTACGGGACCTCCCATACACAGATACGCAGTATTTT,CSVGLRDLPYTDTQYF
-,few,TRBV5-1,TRBJ2-7,TGCGCCAGCAGTCGAGCGGTAGGTTCCTACGAGCAGTACTTC,CASSRAVGSYEQYF
-,-,TRBV28,TRBJ1-1,TGTGCCAGCAGTCCGCAGACAGGCTTAGGGTGGACTGAAGCTTTCTTT,CASSPQTGLGWTEAFF
-,-,TRBV27,TRBJ1-2,TGTGCCAGCAGTTTTTCAGGGGATTTCTATGGCTACACCTTC,CASSFSGDFYGYTF
-,-,TRBV5-4,TRBJ2-7,TGTGCCAGCAGCCTGCTGATAGGTCGGGCCGAGCAGTACTTC,CASSLLIGRAEQYF
-,-,TRBV6-5,TRBJ1-1,TGTGCCAGCTTGACGATCCGAGGCTTGGTCACTGAAGCTTTCTTT,CASLTIRGLVTEAFF
TRBD2,once,TRBV24-1,TRBJ2-1,TGTGCCGCAGAGGCGGGAGTGGGCGATGAGCAGTTCTTC,CAAEAGVGDEQFF
-,-,TRBV21-1,TRBJ2-1,TGTGCCACCTCCGGGACAGAGATTAACAATGAGCAGTTCTTC,CATSGTEINNEQFF
-,-,TRBV5-1,TRBJ1-4,TGCGCCAGCAGCCCCGGGACCGCGCGGGGAAAACTGTTTTTT,CASSPGTARGKLFF
TRBD2,few,TRBV2,TRBJ2-7,TGTGCCAGCAGTGGCAATAGCGGGGCGTGGAGCTCCTACGAGCAGTACTTC,CASSGNSGAWSSYEQYF
-,-,TRBV28,TRBJ2-7,TGTGCCAGCAACGGGGTTTCCTACGAGCAGTACTTC,CASNGVSYEQYF
TRBD1,few,TRBV5-4,TRBJ1-2,TGTGCCAGCAGCCCGGGACAGGATAACTATGGCTACACCTTC,CASSPGQDNYGYTF
-,few,TRBV20-1,TRBJ1-2,TGCAGTGCTGGGCGGAACTATGGCTACACCTTC,CSAGRNYGYTF
-,once,TRBV4-2,TRBJ2-3,TGTGCCAGCAGCCAAGAATTGGTTCGGCGTTCGGGCACAGATACGCAGTATTTT,CASSQELVRRSGTDTQYF
-,once,TRBV3-1/TRBV3-2,TRBJ1-1,TGTGCCAGCAGCCCACATGACAGTGAAGCTTTCTTT,CASSPHDSEAFF
-,-,TRBV5-1,TRBJ2-1,TGCGCCAGCAGCCTCACCGAAGGGGGGCGAAATGAGCAGTTCTTC,CASSLTEGGRNEQFF
-,-,TRBV7-8,TRBJ1-5,TGTGCCAGCAGTCGGGTCGGTCAGCCCCAGCATTTT,CASSRVGQPQHF
-,-,TRBV5-1,TRBJ2-5,TGCGCCAGCGGCCTACTGGGGTCCCAAGAGACCCAGTACTTC,CASGLLGSQETQYF
TRBD2,-,TRBV13,TRBJ2-5,TGTGCCAGCAGCTCGACTAGCGGGAGATGGCGGGAGACCCAGTACTTC,CASSSTSGRWRETQYF
-,-,TRBV3-1/TRBV3-2,TRBJ1-2,TGTGCCAGCAGCCAAGATAGGGAATTTGGCTACACCTTC,CASSQDREFGYTF
-,-,TRBV19,TRBJ1-2,TGTGCCAGTAGTATCCAAAGGAACTATGGCTACACCTTC,CASSIQRNYGYTF
-,-,TRBV15,TRBJ1-5,TGTGCCACCAGTCTCGCTAGCAATCAGCCCCAGCATTTT,CATSLASNQPQHF
TRBD2,-,TRBV7-3,TRBJ2-1,TGTGCCAGCAGCTTAACACCTAGCGGGGGCATTATCCACAATGAGCAGTTCTTC,CASSLTPSGGIIHNEQFF
-,-,TRBV7-9,TRBJ2-2,TGTGCCAGCAGCCGTCAGGGGAACACCGGGGAGCTGTTTTTT,CASSRQGNTGELFF
-,-,TRBV7-3,TRBJ2-2,TGTGCCAGCAGCCAAACCCCGGGCACCGGGGAGCTGTTTTTT,CASSQTPGTGELFF